The rows below give T cell receptor beta chains drawn from one sample of a study of T-cell memory formation after mild COVID-19. A single record per CDR3 protein comes from TCRdb applying MiXCR to the 5' RACE reads. The sample records 360,000 or so distinct CDR3 sequences, 28% being singletons. Sequenced material: PBMCs or a T cell subset sorted from them (not recorded which). These receptors originate from an adult woman who had mild COVID-19 (a few samples of this study predate the infection). Cell type and time point are not known. The CDR3 runs from the conserved cysteine through the conserved F or W. The order of the fields is V gene, clone size, D gene, J gene, CDR3 DNA, CDR3 protein. The D gene is left open where the match is weak. For some rows the clone size is stated as once, few or many, or as a class when expanded; others skip it.

TRBV20-1,-,TRBD2,TRBJ2-7,TGCAGTGTTTCGCGGGAGAGAATCGGTCGGGCCGAGCAGTACTTC,CSVSRERIGRAEQYF
TRBV27,few,TRBD1,TRBJ1-6,TGTGCCAGCACCGCACGAACAGGGGCCGGGTCACCCCTCCACTTT,CASTARTGAGSPLHF
TRBV7-2,few,-,TRBJ2-2,TGTGCCAGCAGCTTAGATAGCACCGGGGAGCTGTTTTTT,CASSLDSTGELFF
TRBV12-3/TRBV12-4,few,TRBD2,TRBJ2-5,TGTGCCAGCAGCCGGCGGGAGGGAATCGGGGAGACCCAGTACTTC,CASSRREGIGETQYF
TRBV7-2,-,TRBD1,TRBJ2-1,TGTGCCAGCAGCTTCGGACAGGGGCCCTACAATGAGCAGTTCTTC,CASSFGQGPYNEQFF
TRBV7-2,-,-,TRBJ2-7,TGTGCCAGCAGCCTAGCCCTCACTAGCTCCTACGAGCAGTACTTC,CASSLALTSSYEQYF
TRBV10-3,-,TRBD1,TRBJ2-3,TGTGCCATCAGTTGGGACAGAAGCACAGATACGCAGTATTTT,CAISWDRSTDTQYF
TRBV24-1,few,TRBD1,TRBJ2-5,TGTGCCACCAGCGCGGGACAGGGGATGGAGACCCAGTACTTC,CATSAGQGMETQYF
TRBV29-1,-,-,TRBJ1-1,TGCAGCGTACGACAGGACACTGAAGCTTTCTTT,CSVRQDTEAFF
TRBV29-1,-,-,TRBJ1-2,TGCAGCGTTTATCAGGGCGGCTACACCTTC,CSVYQGGYTF
TRBV24-1,-,-,TRBJ2-1,TGTGCCACCAGTGATTTTAGGGGGGCCAGCTCCTACAATGAGCAGTTCTTC,CATSDFRGASSYNEQFF
TRBV7-6,few,TRBD1,TRBJ2-7,TGTGCCGTCCTCAAGTCAGGGGGAGTATACGAGCAGTACTTC,CAVLKSGGVYEQYF
TRBV5-1,once,-,TRBJ1-1,TGCGCCAGCAGCTTGTTACAGTCGAACACTGAAGCTTTCTTT,CASSLLQSNTEAFF
TRBV20-1,few,-,TRBJ1-2,TGCAGTGCTAGAGATAGAAGGGGTCAAATTAACTATGGCTACACCTTC,CSARDRRGQINYGYTF
TRBV6-6,many,TRBD1,TRBJ1-1,TGTGCCAGCAGTTCAGGACAGGGGGCGAGGAACACTGAAGCTTTCTTT,CASSSGQGARNTEAFF
TRBV2,once,-,TRBJ1-5,TGTGCCAGCTCACCGACGGGCGCAAAAGGCGGCAATCAGCCCCAGCATTTT,CASSPTGAKGGNQPQHF
TRBV5-1,few,-,TRBJ2-7,TGCGCCAGCAGCTTGGAAGGGGTTCGGCAGTACTTC,CASSLEGVRQYF
TRBV20-1,-,TRBD2,TRBJ2-1,TGCAGTGCTAGGAAACTAGCGGGGACCTCTAACAATGAGCAGTTCTTC,CSARKLAGTSNNEQFF
TRBV11-1,-,-,TRBJ2-1,TGTGCCAGCAGCCATTCAGAGAGTAAGCAGTTCTTC,CASSHSESKQFF
TRBV12-3/TRBV12-4,few,TRBD2,TRBJ2-3,TGTGCCAGCAGTTCTCCGGGACTAGCGGGGGGCACAGATACGCAGTATTTT,CASSSPGLAGGTDTQYF
TRBV3-1,few,-,TRBJ2-1,TGTGCCAGCAGCCAAGAATCGTACACGTACAATGAGCAGTTCTTC,CASSQESYTYNEQFF
TRBV5-6,-,TRBD2,TRBJ2-1,TGTGCCAGCAGTCTCGGGACTAGCGGACACAATGAGCAGTTCTTC,CASSLGTSGHNEQFF
TRBV5-1,-,TRBD2,TRBJ2-7,TGCGCCAGCAGCGCCGGGACTAGCGGGGGGTTGTACGAGCAGTACTTC,CASSAGTSGGLYEQYF
TRBV18,few,TRBD1,TRBJ2-7,TGTGCCAGCTCCCCACTACAGGGGGCGTCCTACGAGCAGTACTTC,CASSPLQGASYEQYF
TRBV9,-,-,TRBJ2-3,TGTGCCAGCAGCGTAGCAGGGGGTTGGAGGGCAGATACGCAGTATTTT,CASSVAGGWRADTQYF
TRBV20-1,-,-,TRBJ2-3,TGCAGTGCTAGCGGGGAGTATTACGGGACAGATACGCAGTATTTT,CSASGEYYGTDTQYF
TRBV9,few,-,TRBJ2-1,TGTGCCAGCAGCGTAGACAACCGTCCTAGTGAGCAGTTCTTC,CASSVDNRPSEQFF
TRBV29-1,-,TRBD1,TRBJ2-7,TGCAGCGTTGGTGGACAGGGGGCTCTGAGGGAGCAGTACTTC,CSVGGQGALREQYF
TRBV20-1,-,TRBD2,TRBJ2-1,TGCAGTGCTACTATACTAGCGGACGGGGCCAATGAGCAGTTCTTC,CSATILADGANEQFF
TRBV6-6,few,TRBD2,TRBJ2-1,TGTGCCAGCAGTTACGGGACTAGCGGGAGGGCCAACAATGAGCAGTTCTTC,CASSYGTSGRANNEQFF
TRBV12-3/TRBV12-4,-,-,TRBJ2-3,TGTGCCAGCACCCCGGGGCGCTGGGATACGCAGTATTTT,CASTPGRWDTQYF
TRBV5-6,many,TRBD1,TRBJ2-2,TGTGCCAGCAGCTTCGGACAGGACCGGCCTGAGCTGTTTTTT,CASSFGQDRPELFF
TRBV7-9,few,-,TRBJ1-1,TGTGCCAGCACCTATCGGCGGACTGAAGCTTTCTTT,CASTYRRTEAFF
TRBV6-2/TRBV6-3,-,-,TRBJ2-2,TGTGCCAGCAGTTACCAGGGGAACACCGGGGAGCTGTTTTTT,CASSYQGNTGELFF
TRBV3-1,-,-,TRBJ1-5,TGTGCCAGCAGCCAGTCCGAGGTTGGCAATCAGCCCCAGCATTTT,CASSQSEVGNQPQHF
TRBV4-2,-,-,TRBJ1-2,TGTGCCAGCAGCCAAGAGAGGAGTCTAAACTCCTATGGCTACACCTTC,CASSQERSLNSYGYTF
TRBV25-1,few,-,TRBJ1-3,TGTGCCAGCAGCTCACTAACTGGTGGAAACACCATATATTTT,CASSSLTGGNTIYF
TRBV29-1,-,-,TRBJ2-3,TGCAGCGTTGACAACAGGGATGGGGATACGCAGTATTTT,CSVDNRDGDTQYF
TRBV7-2,-,-,TRBJ2-2,TGTGCCAGCAGCTTAGCAGGGAAAGAGGAGCTGTTTTTT,CASSLAGKEELFF
TRBV12-3/TRBV12-4,-,-,TRBJ1-2,TGTGCCAGCAGTCGGGGATTAAACTATGGCTACACCTTC,CASSRGLNYGYTF
TRBV5-1,-,TRBD1,TRBJ1-3,TGCGCCAGCAGCTTGGGACAGGGGGCTGCACGGTCTGGAAACACCATATATTTT,CASSLGQGAARSGNTIYF
TRBV7-8,-,TRBD2,TRBJ2-3,TGTGCCAGCAGCTTAGCGAGCGGGGGGGCTAAAGATACGCAGTATTTT,CASSLASGGAKDTQYF
TRBV29-1,few,-,TRBJ1-2,TGCAGCGTTCAAGGGTCGAATGGCTACACCTTC,CSVQGSNGYTF
TRBV5-1,-,-,TRBJ2-5,TGCGCCAGCAGCTCCGGATCTCTCCGGGAGACCCAGTACTTC,CASSSGSLRETQYF
TRBV12-3/TRBV12-4,-,TRBD1,TRBJ1-4,TGTGCCAGCAGCCAGCTGACAGGGGCAGCTAATGAAAAACTGTTTTTT,CASSQLTGAANEKLFF
TRBV12-3/TRBV12-4,-,-,TRBJ1-2,TGTGCCACCGAACGACAGCTAGCTAAATATGGCTACACCTTC,CATERQLAKYGYTF
TRBV7-2,-,-,TRBJ1-2,TGTGCCAGCAGCTACACAGGCGTGTACTCCCAAGCTAACTATGGCTACACCTTC,CASSYTGVYSQANYGYTF
TRBV7-2,-,-,TRBJ2-1,TGTGCCAGCAGCTCCCCACCGCGGGGTGAGCAGTTCTTC,CASSSPPRGEQFF
TRBV20-1,-,TRBD2,TRBJ2-1,TGCAGTGCTCCTAGCGGGAGGGGGTACAAGGAGCAGTTCTTC,CSAPSGRGYKEQFF
TRBV4-3,few,-,TRBJ1-1,TGCGCCAGCAGCCAAGCAGCTTCCACTGAAGCTTTCTTT,CASSQAASTEAFF
TRBV14,few,-,TRBJ2-2,TGTGCCAGCAGCCAAGAAGCTTGGCGCCTGGGGATTGGTACCGGGGAGCTGTTTTTT,CASSQEAWRLGIGTGELFF